This TCR beta chain was retrieved from a study of cytomegalovirus exposure and HLA in healthy donors. The CDR3 totals 15 residues. Trimming took 2 bases from V and 1 from J, leaving 10 bases between them. Germline V lookup: CDR1 MNHEY, CDR2 SMNVEV (reference sequence). The PCR employed 60 Vbeta primers together with 13 Jbeta primers. The protocol was immunoSEQ multiplex PCR, while the TCRdb copy is restricted to in-frame clones and leaves out a portion. The top ten hold 1.6% of the sample, which has some 120,000 clones, under 85% seen once. The clonotype was recovered from a woman between 18 and 30 years old in good health and CMV-seronegative. This rearrangement joins TRBV27 to TRBJ2-3; D not certain. The sample was PBMCs. CDR3 amino acids: CASSLVRGGTDTQYF. The CDR3 DNA is TGTGCCAGCAGTTTAGTGAGAGGTGGCACAGATACGCAGTATTTT.